Here is one T cell receptor (beta chain) with its context. These data belong to a study of blood T cell repertoires in COVID-19. In the authors' methods: Quantification of nucleated cells was approximated via reference gene primer amplification. The table came from immunoSEQ multiplex PCR; TCRdb's copy has only in-frame clones and leaves some out. V and J calls and clone size are given by that table; D and trimming were obtained from the DNA. There are hundreds of thousands of clones in the sample; 80% to 85% occur only once, and around 18% lies in the top ten. This sequence was found in a woman aged 80 or over with active or convalescent COVID-19. The sample comprised peripheral blood.

The CDR3 is CASTSGTSPTDTQYF. CDR3 nucleotide sequence: TGTGCCAGCACCTCCGGGACTAGCCCCACAGATACGCAGTATTTT. The V and J genes are TRBV9 and TRBJ2-3, with TRBD2 matching over 9 bases. V lost 6 bases, J lost 2 bases, and 7 bases stayed unmatched. Germline V gives CDR1 SGDLS, CDR2 YYNGEE. This CDR3 is built from 15 residues.